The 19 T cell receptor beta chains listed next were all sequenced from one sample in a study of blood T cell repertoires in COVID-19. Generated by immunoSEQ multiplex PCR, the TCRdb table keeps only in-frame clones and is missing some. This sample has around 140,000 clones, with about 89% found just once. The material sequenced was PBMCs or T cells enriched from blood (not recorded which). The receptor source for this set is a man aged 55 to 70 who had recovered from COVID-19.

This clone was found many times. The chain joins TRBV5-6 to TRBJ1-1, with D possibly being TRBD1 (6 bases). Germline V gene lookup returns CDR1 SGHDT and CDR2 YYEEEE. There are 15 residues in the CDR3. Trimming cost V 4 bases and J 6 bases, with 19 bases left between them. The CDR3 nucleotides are TGTGCCAGCAGCGGGCTGACAGGTTTGTTTTCTGAAGCTTTCTTT. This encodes CASSGLTGLFSEAFF.

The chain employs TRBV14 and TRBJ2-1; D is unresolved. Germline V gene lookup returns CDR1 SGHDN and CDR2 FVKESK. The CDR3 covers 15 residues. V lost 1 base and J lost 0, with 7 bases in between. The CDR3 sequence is CASSQGASSYNEQFF. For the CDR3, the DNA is TGTGCCAGCAGCCAAGGTGCGAGCTCCTACAATGAGCAGTTCTTC.

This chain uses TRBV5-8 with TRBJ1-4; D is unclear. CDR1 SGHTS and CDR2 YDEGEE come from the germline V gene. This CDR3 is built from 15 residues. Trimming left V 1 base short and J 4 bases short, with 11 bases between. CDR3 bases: TGTGCCAGCAGCTTGAAATTAACAGATAATGAAAAACTGTTTTTT. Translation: CASSLKLTDNEKLFF.

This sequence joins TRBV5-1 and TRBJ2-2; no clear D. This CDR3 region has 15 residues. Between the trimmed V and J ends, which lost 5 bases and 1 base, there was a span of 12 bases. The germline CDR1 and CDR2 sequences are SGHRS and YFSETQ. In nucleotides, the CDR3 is TGCGCCAGCAGGAAATCGGGTTTGAACACCGGGGAGCTGTTTTTT. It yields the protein CASRKSGLNTGELFF.

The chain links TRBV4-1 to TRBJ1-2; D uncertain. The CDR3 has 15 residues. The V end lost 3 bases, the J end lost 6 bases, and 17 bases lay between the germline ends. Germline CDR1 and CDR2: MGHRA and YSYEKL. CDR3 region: CASSHPEVSANGYTF. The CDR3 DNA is TGCGCCAGCAGCCATCCCGAGGTGTCGGCGAATGGCTACACCTTC.

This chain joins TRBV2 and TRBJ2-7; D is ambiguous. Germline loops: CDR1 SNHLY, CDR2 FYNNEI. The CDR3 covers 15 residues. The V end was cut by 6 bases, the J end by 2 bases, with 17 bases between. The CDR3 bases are TGTGCCAGCAGCGCTAACACTATAGTAACCTACGAGCAGTACTTC. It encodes CASSANTIVTYEQYF.

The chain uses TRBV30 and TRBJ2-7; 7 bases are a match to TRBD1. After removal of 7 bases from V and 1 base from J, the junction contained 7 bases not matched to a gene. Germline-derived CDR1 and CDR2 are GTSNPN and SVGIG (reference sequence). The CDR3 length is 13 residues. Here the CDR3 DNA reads TGTGCCTCCCAGGGGGACGGATCCTACGAGCAGTACTTC. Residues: CASQGDGSYEQYF. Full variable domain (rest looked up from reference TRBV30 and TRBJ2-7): SQTIHQWPATLVQPVGSPLSLECTVEGTSNPNLYWYRQAAGRGLQLLFYSVGIGQISSEVPQNLSASRPQDRQFILSSKKLLLSDSGFYLCASQGDGSYEQYFGPGTRLTVT.

CDR3 in amino acids: CASSFRGAGAFF. The CDR3 DNA reads as TGTGCCAGCAGTTTTCGGGGGGCTGGGGCTTTCTTT. The V call is TRBV28, the J call TRBJ1-1; tentatively, D is TRBD1 (6 bases). The germline CDR1 and CDR2 sequences are MDHEN and SYDVKM. V lost 3 bases to trimming and J lost 11 bases, with 13 bases between them. CDR3 length: 12 amino acids. The variable domain in full, completed from reference TRBV28 and TRBJ1-1, reads DVKVTQSSRYLVKRTGEKVFLECVQDMDHENMFWYRQDPGLGLRLIYFSYDVKMKEKGDIPEGYSVSREKKERFSLILESASTNQTSMYLCASSFRGAGAFFGQGTRLTVV.

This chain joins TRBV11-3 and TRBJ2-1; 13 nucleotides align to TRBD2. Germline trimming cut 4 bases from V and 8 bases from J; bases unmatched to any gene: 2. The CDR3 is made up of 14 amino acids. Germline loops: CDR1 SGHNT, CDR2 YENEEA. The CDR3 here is CASSWTSGSDEQFF. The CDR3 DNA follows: TGTGCCAGCAGCTGGACTAGCGGGAGCGATGAGCAGTTCTTC.

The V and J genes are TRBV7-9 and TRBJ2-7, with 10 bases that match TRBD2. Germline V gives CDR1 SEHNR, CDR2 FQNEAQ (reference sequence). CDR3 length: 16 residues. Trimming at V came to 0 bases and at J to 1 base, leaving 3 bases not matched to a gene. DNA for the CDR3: TGTGCCAGCAGCTTAGCGCTAGCGGGGGTTTCCTACGAGCAGTACTTC. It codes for CASSLALAGVSYEQYF.

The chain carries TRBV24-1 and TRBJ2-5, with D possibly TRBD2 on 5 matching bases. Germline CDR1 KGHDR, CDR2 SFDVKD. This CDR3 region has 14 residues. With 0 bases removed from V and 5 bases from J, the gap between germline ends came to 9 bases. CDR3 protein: CATSDLLTGETQYF. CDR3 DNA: TGTGCCACCAGTGATTTGTTGACGGGGGAGACCCAGTACTTC.

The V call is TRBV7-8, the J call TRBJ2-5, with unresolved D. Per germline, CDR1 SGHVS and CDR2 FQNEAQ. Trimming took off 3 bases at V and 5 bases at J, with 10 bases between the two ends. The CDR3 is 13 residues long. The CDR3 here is CASSFGPGETQYF. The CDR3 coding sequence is TGTGCCAGCAGCTTCGGTCCCGGGGAGACCCAGTACTTC.

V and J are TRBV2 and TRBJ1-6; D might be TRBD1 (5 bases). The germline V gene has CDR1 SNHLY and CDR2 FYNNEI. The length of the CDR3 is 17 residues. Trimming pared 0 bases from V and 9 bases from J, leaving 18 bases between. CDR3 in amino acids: CASSEASSGGFSSPLHF. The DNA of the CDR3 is TGTGCCAGCAGTGAAGCAAGCTCGGGGGGGTTTAGTTCACCCCTCCACTTT. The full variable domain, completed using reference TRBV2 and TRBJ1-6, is EPEVTQTPSHQVTQMGQEVILRCVPISNHLYFYWYRQILGQKVEFLVSFYNNEISEKSEIFDDQFSVERPDGSNFTLKIRSTKLEDSAMYFCASSEASSGGFSSPLHFGNGTRLTVT.

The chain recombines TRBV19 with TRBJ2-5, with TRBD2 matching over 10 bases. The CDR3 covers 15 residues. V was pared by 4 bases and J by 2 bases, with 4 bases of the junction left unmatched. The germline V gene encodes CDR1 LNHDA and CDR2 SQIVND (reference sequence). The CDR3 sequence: CASSTGLAPQETQYF. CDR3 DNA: TGTGCCAGTAGTACGGGACTAGCGCCGCAAGAGACCCAGTACTTC.

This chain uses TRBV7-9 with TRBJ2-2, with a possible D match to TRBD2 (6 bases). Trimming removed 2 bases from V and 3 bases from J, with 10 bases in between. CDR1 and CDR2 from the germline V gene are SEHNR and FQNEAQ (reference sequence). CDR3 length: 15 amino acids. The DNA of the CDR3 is TGTGCCAGCAGCTTATACGGGGGAGACACCGGGGAGCTGTTTTTT. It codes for CASSLYGGDTGELFF. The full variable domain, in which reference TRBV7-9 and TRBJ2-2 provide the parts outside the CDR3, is DTGVSQNPRHKITKRGQNVTFRCDPISEHNRLYWYRQTLGQGPEFLTYFQNEAQLEKSRLLSDRFSAERPKGSFSTLEIQRTEQGDSAMYLCASSLYGGDTGELFFGEGSRLTVL.

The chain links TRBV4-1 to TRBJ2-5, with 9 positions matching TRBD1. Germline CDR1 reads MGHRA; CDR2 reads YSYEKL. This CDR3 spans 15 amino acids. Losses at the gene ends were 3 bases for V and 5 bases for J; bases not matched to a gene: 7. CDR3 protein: CASSHRDRAGETQYF. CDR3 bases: TGCGCCAGCAGCCACAGGGACAGGGCGGGGGAGACCCAGTACTTC.

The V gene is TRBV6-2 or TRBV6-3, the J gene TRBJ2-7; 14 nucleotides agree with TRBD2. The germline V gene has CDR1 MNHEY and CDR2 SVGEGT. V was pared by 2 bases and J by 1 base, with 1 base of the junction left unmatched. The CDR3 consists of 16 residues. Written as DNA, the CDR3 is TGTGCCAGCAGTTACCGGACTAGCGGGAGGTCCTACGAGCAGTACTTC. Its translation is CASSYRTSGRSYEQYF.

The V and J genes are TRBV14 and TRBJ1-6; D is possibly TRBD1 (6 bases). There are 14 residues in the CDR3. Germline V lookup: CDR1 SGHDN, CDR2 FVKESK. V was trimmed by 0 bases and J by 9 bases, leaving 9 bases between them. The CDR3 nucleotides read TGTGCCAGCAGCCAAGAGGCCAGGGGTTCACCCCTCCACTTT. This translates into CASSQEARGSPLHF.

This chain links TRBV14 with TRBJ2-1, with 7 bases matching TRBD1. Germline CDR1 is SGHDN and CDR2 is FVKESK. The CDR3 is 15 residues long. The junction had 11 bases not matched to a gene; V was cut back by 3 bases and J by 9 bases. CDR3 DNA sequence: TGTGCCAGCAGCCAGCGACAGGGTTTAGAGGGTGAGCAGTTCTTC. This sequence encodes CASSQRQGLEGEQFF.